This TCR beta chain appears in the sequencing data of a study of blood T cell repertoires in COVID-19. Study overall: Sites across the United States, Italy and Spain contributed samples from acute and convalescent COVID-19. The cDNA or gDNA used as material had been derived from T cells, B-cell-depleted T cells, or PBMCs.

This clone has just a few counts. Germline assignment: CDR1 LGHDT and CDR2 YNNKEL (reference sequence). Trimming stripped 3 bases from V and 2 bases from J, with 16 bases between. The CDR3 consists of 16 residues. The authors' processing: Reference gene primer amplification gave estimated nucleated cell counts. The protocol was immunoSEQ multiplex PCR, while the TCRdb copy is restricted to in-frame clones and leaves out a portion. V, J and clone size are taken as reported in that table, and D and trimming were inferred from the DNA itself. This sample has over 60,000 clones; roughly 80% occur once, and the top ten carry about 15%.

This clonotype was obtained from a man between 60 and 70 years old with COVID-19, enrolled during active disease. The rearrangement joins TRBV3-1 (or the pseudogene TRBV3-2) to TRBJ1-2; D ambiguous. The specimen sequenced was peripheral blood. CDR3 sequence (DNA): TGTGCCAGCAGCCATACCAAGAGAGGGCTCAACTATGGCTACACCTTC. Its translation: CASSHTKRGLNYGYTF.